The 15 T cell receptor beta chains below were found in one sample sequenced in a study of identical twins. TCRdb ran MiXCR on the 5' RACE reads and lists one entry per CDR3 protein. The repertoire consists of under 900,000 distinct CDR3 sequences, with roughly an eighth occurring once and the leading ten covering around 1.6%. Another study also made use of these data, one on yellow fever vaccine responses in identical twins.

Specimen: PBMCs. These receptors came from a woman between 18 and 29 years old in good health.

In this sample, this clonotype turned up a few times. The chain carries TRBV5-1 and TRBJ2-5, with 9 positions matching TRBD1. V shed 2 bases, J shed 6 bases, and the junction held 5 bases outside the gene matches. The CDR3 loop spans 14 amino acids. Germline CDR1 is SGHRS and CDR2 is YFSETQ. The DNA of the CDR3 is TGCGCCAGCAGCTTCCGGGACAGGGAACAGACCCAGTACTTC. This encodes CASSFRDREQTQYF.

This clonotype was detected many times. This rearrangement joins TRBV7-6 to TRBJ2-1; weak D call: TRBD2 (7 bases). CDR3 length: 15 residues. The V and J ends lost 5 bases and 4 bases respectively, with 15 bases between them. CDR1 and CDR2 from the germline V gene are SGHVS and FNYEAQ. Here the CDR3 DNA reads TGTGCCAGCAGCCCCCGGGGGGCTATATACAATGAGCAGTTCTTC. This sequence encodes CASSPRGAIYNEQFF.

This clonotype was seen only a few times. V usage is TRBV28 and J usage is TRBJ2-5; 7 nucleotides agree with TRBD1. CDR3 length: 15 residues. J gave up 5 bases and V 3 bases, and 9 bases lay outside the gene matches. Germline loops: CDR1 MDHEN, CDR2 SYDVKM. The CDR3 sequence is CASSLTGNFQETQYF. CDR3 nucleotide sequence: TGTGCCAGCAGTTTGACAGGGAACTTCCAGGAGACCCAGTACTTC. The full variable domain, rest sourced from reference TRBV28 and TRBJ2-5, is DVKVTQSSRYLVKRTGEKVFLECVQDMDHENMFWYRQDPGLGLRLIYFSYDVKMKEKGDIPEGYSVSREKKERFSLILESASTNQTSMYLCASSLTGNFQETQYFGPGTRLLVL.

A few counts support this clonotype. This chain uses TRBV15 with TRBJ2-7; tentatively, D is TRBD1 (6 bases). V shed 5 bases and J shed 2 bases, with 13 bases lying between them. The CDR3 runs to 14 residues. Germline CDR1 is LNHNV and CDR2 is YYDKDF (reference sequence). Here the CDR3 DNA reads TGTGCCACCAGCGTAGGGGGTGGGGCCTACGAGCAGTACTTC. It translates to CATSVGGGAYEQYF.

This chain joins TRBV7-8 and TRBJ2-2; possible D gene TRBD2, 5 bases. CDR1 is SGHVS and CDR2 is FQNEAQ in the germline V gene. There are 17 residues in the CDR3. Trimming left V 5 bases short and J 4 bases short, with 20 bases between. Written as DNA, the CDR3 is TGTGCCAGCAGCCAAACTAGGCCGCCTGTGGGCACCGGGGAGCTGTTTTTT. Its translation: CASSQTRPPVGTGELFF.

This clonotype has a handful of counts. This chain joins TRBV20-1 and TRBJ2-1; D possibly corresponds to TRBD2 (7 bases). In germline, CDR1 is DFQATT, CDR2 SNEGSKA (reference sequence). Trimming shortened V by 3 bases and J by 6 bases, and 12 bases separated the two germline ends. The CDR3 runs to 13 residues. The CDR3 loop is CSASAGAFNEQFF. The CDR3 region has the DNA TGCAGTGCTAGTGCGGGGGCCTTCAATGAGCAGTTCTTC.

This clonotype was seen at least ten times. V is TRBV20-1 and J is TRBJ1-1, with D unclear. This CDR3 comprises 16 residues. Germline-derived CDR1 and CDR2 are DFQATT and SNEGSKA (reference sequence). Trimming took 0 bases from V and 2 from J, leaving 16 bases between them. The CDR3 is CSARDRTDWLNTEAFF. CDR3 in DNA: TGCAGTGCTAGAGATCGAACAGATTGGCTAAACACTGAAGCTTTCTTT.

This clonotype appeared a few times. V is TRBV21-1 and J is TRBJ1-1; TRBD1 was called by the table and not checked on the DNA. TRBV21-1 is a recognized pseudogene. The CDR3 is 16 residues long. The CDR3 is CASSPERGKMNTEAFF. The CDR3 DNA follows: TGTGCCAGCAGCCCTGAGAGGGGCAAAATGAACACTGAAGCTTTCTTT.

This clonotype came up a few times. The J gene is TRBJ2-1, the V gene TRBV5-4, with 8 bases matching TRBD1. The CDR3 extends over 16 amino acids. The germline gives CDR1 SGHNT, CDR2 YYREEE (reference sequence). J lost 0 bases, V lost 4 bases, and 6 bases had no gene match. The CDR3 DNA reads TGTGCCAGCAGCATGGGACAGGACGACTCCTACAATGAGCAGTTCTTC. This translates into CASSMGQDDSYNEQFF.

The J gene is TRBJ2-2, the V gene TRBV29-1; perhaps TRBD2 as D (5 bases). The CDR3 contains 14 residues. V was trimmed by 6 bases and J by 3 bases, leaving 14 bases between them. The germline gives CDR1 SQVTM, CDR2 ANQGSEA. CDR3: CSVPGSRDTGELFF. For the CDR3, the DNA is TGCAGCGTGCCCGGGTCGAGGGACACCGGGGAGCTGTTTTTT.

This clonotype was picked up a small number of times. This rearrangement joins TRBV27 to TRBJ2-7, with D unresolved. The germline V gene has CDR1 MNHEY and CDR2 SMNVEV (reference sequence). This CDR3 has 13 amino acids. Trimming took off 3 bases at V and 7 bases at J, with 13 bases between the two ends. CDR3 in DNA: TGTGCCAGCAGTTTCCCCCTTGGGCAGGAGCAGTACTTC. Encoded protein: CASSFPLGQEQYF.

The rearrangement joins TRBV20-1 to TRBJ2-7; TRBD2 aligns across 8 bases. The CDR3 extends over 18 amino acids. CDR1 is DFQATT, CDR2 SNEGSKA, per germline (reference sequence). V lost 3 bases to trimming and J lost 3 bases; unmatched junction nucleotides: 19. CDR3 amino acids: CSASGYYNRSGGSYEQYF. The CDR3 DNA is TGCAGTGCTAGCGGGTACTATAATCGGAGCGGGGGTAGCTACGAGCAGTACTTC.

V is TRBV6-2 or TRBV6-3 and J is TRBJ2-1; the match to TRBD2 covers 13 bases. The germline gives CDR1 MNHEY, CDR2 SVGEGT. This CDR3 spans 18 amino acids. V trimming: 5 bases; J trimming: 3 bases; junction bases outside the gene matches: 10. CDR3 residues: CASSPPGLAGSFYNEQFF. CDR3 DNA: TGTGCCAGCAGTCCACCGGGACTAGCGGGAAGTTTCTACAATGAGCAGTTCTTC.

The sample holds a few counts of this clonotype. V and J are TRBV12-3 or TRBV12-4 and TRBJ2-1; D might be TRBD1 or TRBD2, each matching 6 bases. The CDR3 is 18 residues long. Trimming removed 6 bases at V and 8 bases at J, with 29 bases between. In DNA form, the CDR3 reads TGTGCCAGCAGCGGGGGCTACCCTTTTGATGGAGGGGCCGATGAGCAGTTCTTC. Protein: CASSGGYPFDGGADEQFF.

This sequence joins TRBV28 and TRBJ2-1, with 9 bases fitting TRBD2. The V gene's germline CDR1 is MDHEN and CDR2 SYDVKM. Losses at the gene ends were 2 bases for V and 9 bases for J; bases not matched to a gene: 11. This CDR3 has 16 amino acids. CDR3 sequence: CASSLGWAGGPLEQFF. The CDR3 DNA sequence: TGTGCCAGCAGTTTAGGTTGGGCGGGAGGGCCACTTGAGCAGTTCTTC.